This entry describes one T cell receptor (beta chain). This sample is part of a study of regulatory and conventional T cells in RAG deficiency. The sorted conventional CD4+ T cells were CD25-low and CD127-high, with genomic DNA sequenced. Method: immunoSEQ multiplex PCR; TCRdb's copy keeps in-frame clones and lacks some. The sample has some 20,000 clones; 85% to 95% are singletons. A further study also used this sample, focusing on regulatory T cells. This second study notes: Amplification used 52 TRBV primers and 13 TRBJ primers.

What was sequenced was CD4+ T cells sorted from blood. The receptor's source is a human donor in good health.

For the CDR3, the DNA is TGTGCCAGCAGTTTCGACATAGGGAACACTGAAGCTTTCTTT. It yields the protein CASSFDIGNTEAFF. The chain links TRBV27 to TRBJ1-1; D gene ambiguous. V shed 3 bases and J shed 1 base, with 9 bases lying between them. From germline, CDR1 is MNHEY and CDR2 SMNVEV (reference sequence). The CDR3 contains 14 residues.